These 25 T cell receptor beta chains were sequenced from one sample in a study of T cell changes during pregnancy in multiple sclerosis (dated by TCRdb to the late 2010s). Libraries were built with the immunoSEQ multiplex PCR assay. Here the immuneACCESS table is served through TCRdb, limited to in-frame sequences with V and J called. Missing clones are a known gap in these copies; in checked studies unresolved V genes cover under half, and the rest lacks a known reason. The sample table records some 110,000 clones; about 90% of these occur just once. The ten largest clones capture 1.6% of the sample. The source material was peripheral blood, sampled before pregnancy. The receptors come from a female donor with multiple sclerosis, enrolled in a pregnancy study.

The chain couples TRBV4-3 to TRBJ2-1; 11 bases line up with TRBD2. The V segment lost 0 bases and the J segment 3 bases; nucleotides outside the gene matches: 7. The CDR3 is 18 residues long. CDR1 is LGHNA, CDR2 YSLEER, per germline. The CDR3 sequence is CASSQDNSLAGGYNEQFF. The CDR3 bases are TGCGCCAGCAGCCAAGATAACTCGCTAGCGGGGGGCTACAATGAGCAGTTCTTC.

The V and J genes are TRBV6-4 and TRBJ2-1, with D possibly matching TRBD2 (6 bases). V was trimmed by 5 bases and J by 0 bases, leaving 17 bases between them. The CDR3 totals 17 residues. CDR1 MRHNA and CDR2 SNTAGT come from the germline V gene. The CDR3 loop reads CASSRFPTRGSYNEQFF. DNA of the CDR3: TGTGCCAGCAGTAGGTTCCCAACGCGGGGCTCCTACAATGAGCAGTTCTTC.

The V gene is TRBV19, the J gene TRBJ1-6, with 8 bases matching TRBD1. Germline V gene sequence: CDR1 LNHDA, CDR2 SQIVND (reference sequence). This CDR3 comprises 14 residues. Germline trimming cut 1 base from V and 8 bases from J; bases unmatched to any gene: 1. The CDR3 DNA follows: TGTGCCAGTAGTATAGCGACAGGGGATTCACCCCTCCACTTT. Protein sequence: CASSIATGDSPLHF.

V is TRBV9 and J is TRBJ2-1; TRBD2 matches at 7 bases. V shed 3 bases, J shed 3 bases, and the junction held 6 bases outside the gene matches. Germline loops: CDR1 SGDLS, CDR2 YYNGEE. The CDR3 contains 15 residues. CDR3 DNA sequence: TGTGCCAGCAGCGCCGCTAGCGGAAACTACAATGAGCAGTTCTTC. Protein sequence: CASSAASGNYNEQFF. Full variable domain (rest looked up from reference TRBV9 and TRBJ2-1): DSGVTQTPKHLITATGQRVTLRCSPRSGDLSVYWYQQSLDQGLQFLIQYYNGEERAKGNILERFSAQQFPDLHSELNLSSLELGDSALYFCASSAASGNYNEQFFGPGTRLTVL.

The chain recombines TRBV4-3 with TRBJ1-6, with D possibly TRBD1 on 6 matching bases. This CDR3 is 14 amino acids long. Germline CDR1 LGHNA, CDR2 YSLEER. The V end was cut by 6 bases, the J end by 6 bases, with 12 bases between. The CDR3, as DNA: TGCGCCAGCAGAGACGGACAGCTTAATTCACCCCTCCACTTT. Its protein is CASRDGQLNSPLHF.

As DNA, the CDR3 is TGTGCCAGCAGTTCAGCGGGAGCACACACAGATACGCAGTATTTT. Encoded protein: CASSSAGAHTDTQYF. The chain uses TRBV27 and TRBJ2-3; 8 bases map to TRBD2. V shed 4 bases, J shed 2 bases, and the junction held 5 bases outside the gene matches. This CDR3 is built from 15 residues. Germline V CDR1 and CDR2: MNHEY, SMNVEV (reference sequence).

This rearrangement joins TRBV4-3 to TRBJ1-1, with D possibly being TRBD1 (6 bases). CDR1 and CDR2 from the germline V gene are LGHNA and YSLEER. The V end lost 3 bases, the J end lost 1 base, and 9 bases lay between the germline ends. The CDR3 runs to 14 residues. The CDR3 coding sequence is TGCGCCAGCAGCCAGGGGGGGCCGAACACTGAAGCTTTCTTT. Translation: CASSQGGPNTEAFF.

This chain joins TRBV13 and TRBJ1-5; 10 bases fit TRBD1. The CDR3 sequence is 15 residues long. In germline, CDR1 is PRHDT, CDR2 FYEKMQ (reference sequence). The trim removed 4 bases at V and 6 bases at J, leaving 6 bases unmatched. CDR3 protein: CASSSGQGGFQPQHF. The CDR3 DNA reads TGTGCCAGCAGCTCCGGACAGGGGGGTTTTCAGCCCCAGCATTTT.

The rearrangement links TRBV28 to TRBJ1-2; 10 nucleotides line up with TRBD1. The CDR3 extends over 14 amino acids. CDR1 is MDHEN and CDR2 is SYDVKM in the germline V gene. V shed 3 bases and J 8 bases; nucleotides not matched to a gene: 6. CDR3 nucleotides: TGTGCCAGCAGTTTTCCCGACAGGGGGCGAGGCTACACCTTC. This translates into CASSFPDRGRGYTF.

J is TRBJ1-4 and V is TRBV5-5; perhaps TRBD1 as D (5 bases). Trimming removed 5 bases from V and 5 bases from J, with 19 bases in between. CDR3 length equals 16 residues. Germline V CDR1 and CDR2: SGHKS, YYEKEE (reference sequence). The CDR3 reads CASSFQDFRGNEKLFF. The DNA of the CDR3 is TGTGCCAGCAGTTTCCAGGATTTTAGGGGAAATGAAAAACTGTTTTTT.

This clone has only one observation. The chain carries TRBV7-2 and TRBJ1-4; D possibly corresponds to TRBD1 (6 bases). CDR1 is SGHTA and CDR2 is FQGNSA in the germline V gene. The CDR3 covers 14 residues. V shed 1 base and J shed 10 bases, with 13 bases lying between them. CDR3 nucleotide sequence: TGTGCCAGCAGCTTAGGGACAGTAGAAGGAAAACTGTTTTTT. This gives the protein CASSLGTVEGKLFF.

The V call is TRBV4-2, the J call TRBJ1-1; TRBD1 is a possible D gene (5 bases). The V end was cut by 2 bases, the J end by 1 base, with 8 bases between. The CDR3 is made up of 14 amino acids. Germline V gene data show CDR1 as LGHNA and CDR2 as YNFKEQ. The CDR3 DNA reads TGTGCCAGCAGCCAAACCACAGGGAACACTGAAGCTTTCTTT. It is translated as CASSQTTGNTEAFF.

The rearrangement uses TRBV9 and TRBJ2-7; a possible D gene is TRBD1 (6 bases). Trimming cost V 3 bases and J 6 bases, with 10 bases left between them. This CDR3 spans 12 amino acids. The germline V gene encodes CDR1 SGDLS and CDR2 YYNGEE. The CDR3 reads CASSADSGEQYF. CDR3 bases: TGTGCCAGCAGCGCGGACAGTGGCGAGCAGTACTTC.

The gene calls are TRBV28 and TRBJ2-7; no firm D call. The CDR3 totals 11 residues. The V gene's germline CDR1 is MDHEN and CDR2 SYDVKM. Between the trimmed V and J ends, which lost 6 bases and 3 bases, there was a span of 6 bases. CDR3 loop: CASRHNYEQYF. CDR3 coding DNA: TGTGCCAGCAGGCACAACTACGAGCAGTACTTC.

V and J are TRBV6-5 and TRBJ1-1; tentatively, D is TRBD1 (5 bases). V gave up 7 bases and J gave up 5 bases, with 14 bases separating them. The length of the CDR3 is 13 residues. Germline V gene sequence: CDR1 MNHEY, CDR2 SVGAGI. The chain's CDR3 is CASTMGGYTEAFF. The DNA of the CDR3 is TGTGCCAGCACCATGGGGGGGTATACTGAAGCTTTCTTT.

V and J are TRBV6-5 and TRBJ2-3; the D gene is possibly TRBD2 (6 bases). CDR3 length equals 15 residues. Germline V gene data show CDR1 as MNHEY and CDR2 as SVGAGI. Trimming shortened V by 8 bases and J by 0 bases, and 15 bases separated the two germline ends. This CDR3 is CASGGTSISTDTQYF. In nucleotides, the CDR3 is TGTGCCAGCGGAGGGACTTCCATTAGCACAGATACGCAGTATTTT.

V gene TRBV7-9 combines with J gene TRBJ2-1; TRBD2 is a possible D gene (6 bases). Germline CDR1 reads SEHNR; CDR2 reads FQNEAQ (reference sequence). The CDR3 loop spans 16 amino acids. Trimming removed 2 bases at V and 7 bases at J, with 18 bases between. The CDR3, as DNA: TGTGCCAGCAGCTTAAGGTGGAGGGTTGAGGGGAATGAGCAGTTCTTC. Protein sequence: CASSLRWRVEGNEQFF.

The chain links TRBV5-5 to TRBJ2-5, with TRBD1 identical over 8 bases. The germline CDR1 and CDR2 sequences are SGHKS and YYEKEE (reference sequence). The trim removed 2 bases at V and 1 base at J, leaving 4 bases unmatched. This CDR3 is 15 amino acids long. CDR3 residues: CASSFLTGGQETQYF. The CDR3 DNA reads as TGTGCCAGCAGCTTCCTCACAGGGGGCCAAGAGACCCAGTACTTC.

The chain combines TRBV5-1 with TRBJ2-7, with D uncertain. CDR1 SGHRS and CDR2 YFSETQ come from the germline V gene. V was cut by 0 bases and J by 1 base, with 8 bases left in between. The CDR3 totals 14 residues. CDR3 sequence: CASSLDQVSYEQYF. CDR3 nucleotides: TGCGCCAGCAGCTTGGATCAGGTTTCCTACGAGCAGTACTTC.

The chain has TRBV6-5 and TRBJ2-1; tentative D call: TRBD1 (5 bases). The CDR3 covers 15 residues. V was pared by 4 bases and J by 9 bases, with 19 bases between. Per germline, CDR1 MNHEY and CDR2 SVGAGI. The DNA for the CDR3 is TGTGCCAGCAGTTTAGGCCCTGACAGCCGCGGTGAGCAGTTCTTC. Its protein is CASSLGPDSRGEQFF.

The chain links TRBV19 to TRBJ2-1; 10 positions match TRBD1. There are 17 residues in the CDR3. J gave up 4 bases and V 9 bases, and 15 bases lay outside the gene matches. CDR1 LNHDA and CDR2 SQIVND come from the germline V gene (reference sequence). The CDR3 bases are TGTGCCAGCCGGGACAGGGGTTTTACCGCTATATACAATGAGCAGTTCTTC. This gives the protein CASRDRGFTAIYNEQFF. The full variable domain, rest sourced from reference TRBV19 and TRBJ2-1, is DGGITQSPKYLFRKEGQNVTLSCEQNLNHDAMYWYRQDPGQGLRLIYYSQIVNDFQKGDIAEGYSVSREKKESFPLTVTSAQKNPTAFYLCASRDRGFTAIYNEQFFGPGTRLTVL.

This chain uses TRBV4-1 with TRBJ1-2, with D tentatively TRBD1 (5 bases). V was cut by 4 bases and J by 0 bases, with 9 bases left in between. CDR3 length: 14 amino acids. CDR1 MGHRA and CDR2 YSYEKL come from the germline V gene. CDR3 protein: CASSPDTSNYGYTF. The CDR3 nucleotides read TGCGCCAGCAGCCCGGACACATCTAACTATGGCTACACCTTC.

The V gene is TRBV11-3, the J gene TRBJ2-7; 7 bases align to TRBD1. CDR1 and CDR2 from the germline V gene are SGHNT and YENEEA. With 5 bases clipped from V and 5 bases from J, the junction kept 12 bases outside the gene matches. The CDR3 consists of 15 residues. The CDR3: CASSPGRGGKNEQYF. DNA for the CDR3: TGTGCCAGCAGCCCGGGGAGAGGGGGCAAAAACGAGCAGTACTTC. Drawing the rest from reference TRBV11-3 and TRBJ2-7, the complete variable domain is EAGVVQSPRYKIIEKKQPVAFWCNPISGHNTLYWYLQNLGQGPELLIRYENEEAVDDSQLPKDRFSAERLKGVDSTLKIQPAELGDSAVYLCASSPGRGGKNEQYFGPGTRLTVT.

The J gene is TRBJ1-2, the V gene TRBV7-9; possible D gene TRBD1, 6 bases. Trimming removed 5 bases at V and 10 bases at J, with 14 bases between. In germline, CDR1 is SEHNR, CDR2 FQNEAQ (reference sequence). The CDR3 extends over 12 amino acids. In nucleotides, the CDR3 is TGTGCCAGCAGCCGGGACAACCAAGACTACACCTTC. Encoded protein: CASSRDNQDYTF.

Details on this clone: This may come from a read error, since a much larger clone is one base off. The J gene is TRBJ1-6, the V gene TRBV6-1; D might be TRBD1 (5 bases). The length of the CDR3 is 16 residues. V was clipped by 7 bases and J by 6 bases, with 19 bases between them. Germline-derived CDR1 and CDR2 are MNHNS and SASEGT. The CDR3 DNA reads as TGTGCCAGCAATGACCAGGGCGGGAAGGGTAATTCACCCCTCCACTTT. It encodes CASNDQGGKGNSPLHF.